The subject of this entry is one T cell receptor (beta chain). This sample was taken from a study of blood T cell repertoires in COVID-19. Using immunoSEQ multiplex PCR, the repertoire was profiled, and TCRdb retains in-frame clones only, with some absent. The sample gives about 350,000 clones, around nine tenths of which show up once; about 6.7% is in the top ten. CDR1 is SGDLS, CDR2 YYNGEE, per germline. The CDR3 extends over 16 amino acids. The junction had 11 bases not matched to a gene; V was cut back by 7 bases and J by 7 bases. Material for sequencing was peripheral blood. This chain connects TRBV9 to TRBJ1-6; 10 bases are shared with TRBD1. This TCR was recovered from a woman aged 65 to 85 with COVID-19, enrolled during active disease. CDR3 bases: TGTGCCAGCTCCCCTCCGGGACAGGGGAGGAATTCACCCCTCCACTTT. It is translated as CASSPPGQGRNSPLHF.